Presented here are 4 T cell receptor beta chains from one specimen sequenced in a study of control samples from healthy donors and cancer patients. Measured with immunoSEQ multiplex PCR; TCRdb has only the in-frame clones, and not every one. The sample includes some 130,000 clones, approximately 92% of them seen just once. Sequences were obtained from blood. The receptor source for this set is a woman between 45 and 60 years old in good health.

Written as DNA, the CDR3 is TGTGCCAGCAGTCTGACTAGCGGGAGGAAATACGAGCAGTACTTC. This gives the protein CASSLTSGRKYEQYF. The chain employs TRBV27 and TRBJ2-7; 13 bases agree with TRBD2. V dropped 5 bases and J dropped 4; count of bases not matched to a gene: 5. This CDR3 is built from 15 residues. Germline V CDR1 and CDR2: MNHEY, SMNVEV (reference sequence).

The chain employs TRBV6-6 and TRBJ2-7, with D perhaps being TRBD1 or TRBD2 (5 bases each). V lost 5 bases to trimming and J lost 2 bases, with 10 bases between them. Germline V gene data show CDR1 as MNHNY and CDR2 as SVGAGI (reference sequence). CDR3 size: 13 residues. CDR3 in DNA: TGTGCCAGCAGTCGGGACGGAACCTACGAGCAGTACTTC. Protein: CASSRDGTYEQYF.

The V call is TRBV12-3 or TRBV12-4, the J call TRBJ2-1; maybe TRBD1 (6 bases). The CDR3 spans 12 residues. V shed 6 bases and J shed 9 bases, with 12 bases lying between them. The CDR3 sequence: CASRTGSVEQFF. The DNA of the CDR3 is TGTGCCAGCAGGACAGGATCGGTTGAGCAGTTCTTC.

The chain recombines TRBV2 with TRBJ2-2; 10 bases match TRBD1. The trim removed 8 bases at V and 7 bases at J, leaving 7 bases unmatched. CDR1 SNHLY and CDR2 FYNNEI come from the germline V gene. The CDR3 totals 14 residues. The DNA of the CDR3 is TGTGCCAGCGTCCAGGGACAGGGGATCGGGGAGCTGTTTTTT. Translation: CASVQGQGIGELFF.